These 9 T cell receptor beta chains were all obtained from the same sample, sequenced in a study of cytomegalovirus exposure and HLA in healthy donors (dated by TCRdb to the late 2010s). The method was the immunoSEQ multiplex PCR assay. A mixture of 60 forward primers for TCR Vbeta segments and 13 reverse primers for TCR Jbeta segments was used in the multiplex PCR. The immuneACCESS repertoire file appears here via TCRdb, limited to in-frame rearrangements. These files lack a portion of the clones; in checked studies, under half of the deficit traces to unresolved V genes, and the cause of the others is not known. Across this sample there are approximately 130,000 clones, with around 78% seen only once. The ten largest clones take up over 1.5% of the sample. Sequenced: PBMCs. The receptor source for this set is a woman aged 50 to 60 in good health and CMV-seronegative.

The V gene is TRBV5-1, the J gene TRBJ1-4; TRBD1 aligns across 7 bases. The germline V gene has CDR1 SGHRS and CDR2 YFSETQ. The J segment lost 7 bases and the V segment lost 0 bases, leaving 3 bases of the junction unmatched. The CDR3 is 14 amino acids. CDR3 sequence: CASSLEGQREKLFF. In DNA, the CDR3 is TGCGCCAGCAGCTTGGAGGGACAGCGTGAAAAACTGTTTTTT.

The chain carries TRBV30 and TRBJ1-4; TRBD1 aligns across 11 bases. This CDR3 contains 17 residues. CDR1 and CDR2 from the germline V gene are GTSNPN and SVGIG (reference sequence). V lost 5 bases and J lost 0; bases outside the gene matches: 8. The CDR3 DNA sequence: TGTGCCTGGGGGACAGGGGGTTTAAGGGCAACTAATGAAAAACTGTTTTTT. It yields the protein CAWGTGGLRATNEKLFF.

The chain combines TRBV10-3 with TRBJ1-5; no clear D. Germline V gene data show CDR1 as ENHRY and CDR2 as SYGVKD. The CDR3 extends over 14 amino acids. The germline V and J ends were trimmed by 3 bases and 5 bases, with 11 bases remaining between them. The CDR3 region is CAISELEDDQPQHF. CDR3 bases: TGTGCCATCAGTGAATTGGAGGACGATCAGCCCCAGCATTTT.

The rearrangement links TRBV6-5 to TRBJ2-3; 9 positions match TRBD2. Germline V gene lookup returns CDR1 MNHEY and CDR2 SVGAGI. Trimming at V came to 6 bases and at J to 3 bases, leaving 4 bases not matched to a gene. The CDR3 covers 14 residues. The CDR3 is CASRDSGRTDTQYF. The CDR3 coding sequence is TGTGCCAGCAGGGATAGCGGGAGAACAGATACGCAGTATTTT.

This clone was seen more than once but under ten times. The chain has TRBV28 and TRBJ2-1; possible D gene TRBD2, 6 bases. Germline CDR1 and CDR2: MDHEN and SYDVKM. Trimming stripped 5 bases from V and 10 bases from J, with 21 bases between. The CDR3 sequence is 15 residues long. This CDR3 is CASSHQDSAGREQFF. The CDR3 DNA follows: TGTGCCAGCAGTCACCAGGACTCGGCGGGGCGGGAGCAGTTCTTC.

The table lists this clone with a count of one. The chain carries TRBV4-2 and TRBJ2-5; TRBD2 aligns across 9 bases. Unmatched junction bases numbered 0, after V lost 0 bases and J lost 1 base. Germline CDR1 LGHNA, CDR2 YNFKEQ. The CDR3 runs to 15 residues. As DNA, the CDR3 is TGTGCCAGCAGCCAAGAGACTAGCGGCCAAGAGACCCAGTACTTC. It yields the protein CASSQETSGQETQYF.

V is TRBV6-6 and J is TRBJ2-1, with 8 positions matching TRBD2. The V gene's germline CDR1 is MNHNY and CDR2 SVGAGI (reference sequence). The V segment lost 2 bases and the J segment 6 bases; nucleotides outside the gene matches: 6. The CDR3 consists of 15 residues. CDR3 in amino acids: CASSYGELAVNEQFF. For the CDR3, the DNA is TGTGCCAGCAGTTACGGGGAACTAGCGGTCAATGAGCAGTTCTTC.

The chain links TRBV27 to TRBJ2-3; no reliable D call. Between the trimmed V and J ends, which lost 6 bases and 4 bases, there was a span of 14 bases. From germline, CDR1 is MNHEY and CDR2 SMNVEV (reference sequence). The CDR3 covers 14 residues. CDR3 nucleotides: TGTGCCAGCAGCCAAACCTATTTGCCAGATACGCAGTATTTT. Protein sequence: CASSQTYLPDTQYF.

This clone is a singleton in its sample. The chain combines TRBV21-1 with TRBJ1-5. TRBV21-1 is marked as a pseudogene. There are 18 residues in the CDR3. The CDR3 sequence is CASSNIRPRVSSNQPQHF. The CDR3 DNA sequence: TGTGCCAGCAGCAACATTAGACCGAGGGTATCGAGCAATCAGCCCCAGCATTTT.